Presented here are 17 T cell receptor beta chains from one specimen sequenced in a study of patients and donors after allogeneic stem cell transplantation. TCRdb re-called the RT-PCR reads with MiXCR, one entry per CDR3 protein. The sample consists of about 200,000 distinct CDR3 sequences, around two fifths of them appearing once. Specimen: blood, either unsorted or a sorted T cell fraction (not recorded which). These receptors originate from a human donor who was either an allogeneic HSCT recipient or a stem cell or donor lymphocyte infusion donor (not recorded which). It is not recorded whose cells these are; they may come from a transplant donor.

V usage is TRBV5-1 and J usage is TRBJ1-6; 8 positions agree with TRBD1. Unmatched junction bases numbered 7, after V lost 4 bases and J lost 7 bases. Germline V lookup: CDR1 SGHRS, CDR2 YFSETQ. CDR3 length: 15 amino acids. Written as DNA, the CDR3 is TGCGCCAGCAGCCAGGAGCAGGGGGCGAATTCACCCCTCCACTTT. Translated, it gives CASSQEQGANSPLHF. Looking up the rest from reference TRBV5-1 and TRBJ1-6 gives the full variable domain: KAGVTQTPRYLIKTRGQQVTLSCSPISGHRSVSWYQQTPGQGLQFLFEYFSETQRNKGNFPGRFSGRQFSNSRSEMNVSTLELGDSALYLCASSQEQGANSPLHFGNGTRLTVT.

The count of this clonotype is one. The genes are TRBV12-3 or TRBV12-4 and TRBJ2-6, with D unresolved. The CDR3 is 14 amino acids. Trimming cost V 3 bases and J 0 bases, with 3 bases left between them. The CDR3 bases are TGTGCCAGCAGTTTCCCCTCTGGGGCCAACGTCCTGACTTTC. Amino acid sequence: CASSFPSGANVLTF.

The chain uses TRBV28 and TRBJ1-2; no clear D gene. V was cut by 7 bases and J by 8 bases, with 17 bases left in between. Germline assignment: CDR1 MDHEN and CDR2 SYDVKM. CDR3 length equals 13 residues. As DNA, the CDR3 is TGTGCCAGCAACCCCGGACCCGGAGGGGGCTACACCTTC. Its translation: CASNPGPGGGYTF.

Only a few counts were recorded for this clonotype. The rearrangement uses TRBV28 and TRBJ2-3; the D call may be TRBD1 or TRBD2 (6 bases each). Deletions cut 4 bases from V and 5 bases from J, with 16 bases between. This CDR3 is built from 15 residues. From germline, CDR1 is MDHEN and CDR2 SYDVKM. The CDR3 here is CASSSEGGSLDTQYF. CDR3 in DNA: TGTGCCAGCAGTTCAGAGGGGGGTTCACTAGATACGCAGTATTTT.

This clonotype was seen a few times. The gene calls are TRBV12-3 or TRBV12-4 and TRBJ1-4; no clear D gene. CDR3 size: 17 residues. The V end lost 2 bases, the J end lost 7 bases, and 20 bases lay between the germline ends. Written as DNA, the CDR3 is TGTGCCAGCAGTTTATCGGGGTTCCTCTTAACGACTGAAAAACTGTTTTTT. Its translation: CASSLSGFLLTTEKLFF.

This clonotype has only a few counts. The CDR3 is CATSDTGMNTEAFF. The CDR3 DNA is TGTGCCACCAGTGATACAGGGATGAACACTGAAGCTTTCTTT. This rearrangement joins TRBV24-1 to TRBJ1-1, with D perhaps matching TRBD1 (6 bases). The V gene lost 3 bases and the J gene lost 0 bases, with 7 bases spanning the gap. The CDR3 sequence is 14 residues long. Germline lookup yields CDR1 KGHDR and CDR2 SFDVKD.

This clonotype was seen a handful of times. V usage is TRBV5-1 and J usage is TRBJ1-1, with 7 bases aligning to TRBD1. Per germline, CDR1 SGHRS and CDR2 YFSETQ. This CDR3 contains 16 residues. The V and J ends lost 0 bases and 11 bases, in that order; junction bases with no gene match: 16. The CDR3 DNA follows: TGCGCCAGCAGCTTGGGGGACAGAGTAAACTCCCCCGGGGCTTTCTTT. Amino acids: CASSLGDRVNSPGAFF.

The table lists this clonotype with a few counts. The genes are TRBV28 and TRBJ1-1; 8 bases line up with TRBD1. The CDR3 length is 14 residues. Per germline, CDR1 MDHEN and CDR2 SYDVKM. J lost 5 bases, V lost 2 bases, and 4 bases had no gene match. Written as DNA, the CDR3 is TGTGCCAGCAGTTTACTGACAGGGGTTACTGAAGCTTTCTTT. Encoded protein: CASSLLTGVTEAFF.

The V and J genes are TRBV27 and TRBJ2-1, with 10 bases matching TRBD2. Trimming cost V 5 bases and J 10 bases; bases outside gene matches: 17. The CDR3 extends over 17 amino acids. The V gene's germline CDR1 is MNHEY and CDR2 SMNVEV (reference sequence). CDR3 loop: CASSPQGYSGGPGEQFF. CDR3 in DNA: TGTGCCAGCAGTCCCCAGGGGTATAGCGGGGGGCCTGGGGAGCAGTTCTTC.

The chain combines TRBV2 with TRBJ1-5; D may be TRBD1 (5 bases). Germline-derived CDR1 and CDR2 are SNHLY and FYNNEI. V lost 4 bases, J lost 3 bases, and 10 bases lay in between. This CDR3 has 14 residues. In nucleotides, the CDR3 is TGTGCCAGCAGTGGTGGGACCTACAATCAGCCCCAGCATTTT. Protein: CASSGGTYNQPQHF.

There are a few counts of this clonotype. The CDR3 is CASRDWTVGTEAFF. The CDR3 DNA reads as TGCGCCAGCAGGGACTGGACAGTGGGCACTGAAGCTTTCTTT. The chain joins TRBV4-3 to TRBJ1-1, with D perhaps matching TRBD1 (6 bases). The germline V gene encodes CDR1 LGHNA and CDR2 YSLEER. The CDR3 covers 14 residues. The ends were cut back, 6 bases at V and 4 bases at J, with 15 bases in the middle.

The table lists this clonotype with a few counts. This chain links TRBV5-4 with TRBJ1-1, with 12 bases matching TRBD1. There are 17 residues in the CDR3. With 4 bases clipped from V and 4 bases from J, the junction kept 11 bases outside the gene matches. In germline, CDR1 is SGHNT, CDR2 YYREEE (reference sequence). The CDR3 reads CASSPGGTGGRATEAFF. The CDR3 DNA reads TGTGCCAGCAGCCCCGGGGGGACAGGGGGCAGGGCCACTGAAGCTTTCTTT.

The CDR3: CASSFFGDIYEQYF. In DNA, the CDR3 is TGTGCCAGCAGTTTCTTCGGGGATATCTACGAGCAGTACTTC. The V gene is TRBV12-3 or TRBV12-4, the J gene TRBJ2-7, with a possible D match to TRBD2 (5 bases). V was clipped by 3 bases and J by 3 bases, with 12 bases between them. The CDR3 extends over 14 amino acids.

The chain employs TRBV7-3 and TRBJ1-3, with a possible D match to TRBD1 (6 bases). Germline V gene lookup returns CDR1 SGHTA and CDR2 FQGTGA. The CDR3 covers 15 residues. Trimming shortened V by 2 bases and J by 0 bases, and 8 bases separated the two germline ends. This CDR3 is CASSLGQSSGNTIYF. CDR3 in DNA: TGTGCCAGCAGCTTAGGACAGAGCTCTGGAAACACCATATATTTT.

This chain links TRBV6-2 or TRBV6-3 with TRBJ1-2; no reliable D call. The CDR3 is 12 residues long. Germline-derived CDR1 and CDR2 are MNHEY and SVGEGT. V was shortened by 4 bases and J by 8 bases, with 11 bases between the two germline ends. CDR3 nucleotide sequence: TGTGCCAGCAGTTTTGGAACAGTGGGCTACACCTTC. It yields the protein CASSFGTVGYTF.

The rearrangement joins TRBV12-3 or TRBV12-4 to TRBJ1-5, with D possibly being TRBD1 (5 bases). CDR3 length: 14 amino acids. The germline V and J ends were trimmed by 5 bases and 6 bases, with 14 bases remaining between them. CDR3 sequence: CASSTGLGGQPQHF. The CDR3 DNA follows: TGTGCCAGCAGTACAGGCCTCGGAGGTCAGCCCCAGCATTTT.

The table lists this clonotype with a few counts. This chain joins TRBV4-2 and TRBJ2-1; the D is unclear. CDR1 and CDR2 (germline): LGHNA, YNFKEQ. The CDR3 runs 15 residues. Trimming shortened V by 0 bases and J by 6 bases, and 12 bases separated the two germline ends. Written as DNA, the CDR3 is TGTGCCAGCAGCCAAGATCGGATTAGCCCCAATGAGCAGTTCTTC. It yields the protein CASSQDRISPNEQFF.